A single sample is the source of the 30 T cell receptor beta chains below, sequenced in a study of neurological immune-mediated disorders. TCRdb called the 5' RACE reads again in MiXCR, with one record for every CDR3 protein. In the table there are 45,000 to 65,000 distinct CDR3 sequences, more than 4% of which are singletons. Material for sequencing was PBMCs. The receptors shown here come from a man aged 45 to 65 with multiple sclerosis.

This clonotype was recorded at least ten times. V is TRBV10-3 and J is TRBJ2-7, with D unclear. The CDR3 is 13 residues long. Trimming took off 3 bases at V and 2 bases at J, with 8 bases between the two ends. CDR1 is ENHRY, CDR2 SYGVKD, per germline. CDR3: CAISDVGPYEQYF. CDR3 sequence (DNA): TGTGCCATCAGTGACGTAGGGCCCTACGAGCAGTACTTC.

This clonotype was picked up many times. The rearrangement joins TRBV5-1 to TRBJ1-2; TRBD1 might be the D (5 bases). The V gene lost 6 bases and the J gene lost 3 bases, with 18 bases spanning the gap. CDR1 SGHRS and CDR2 YFSETQ come from the germline V gene. This CDR3 is 15 amino acids long. CDR3 region: CASTSGPPTDYGYTF. CDR3 sequence (DNA): TGCGCCAGCACCTCGGGGCCCCCTACCGACTATGGCTACACCTTC.

This clonotype was seen at least ten times. This chain uses TRBV7-2 with TRBJ1-6; 9 bases align to TRBD1. This CDR3 comprises 17 residues. V was clipped by 0 bases and J by 8 bases; unmatched bases: 8. Looked up from germline, CDR1 is SGHTA and CDR2 is FQGNSA. CDR3 nucleotide sequence: TGTGCCAGCAGCTTAGCTCCAGGACAGGGGATTGATTCACCCCTCCACTTT. Encoded protein: CASSLAPGQGIDSPLHF.

This clonotype was seen many times. The chain carries TRBV5-1 and TRBJ1-1; D gene ambiguous. The V end was cut by 3 bases, the J end by 1 base, with 7 bases between. Germline CDR1 and CDR2: SGHRS and YFSETQ. The CDR3 contains 13 residues. The CDR3 loop reads CASSYSGNTEAFF. The CDR3 bases are TGCGCCAGCAGCTACTCGGGGAACACTGAAGCTTTCTTT.

The sample holds many counts of this clonotype. This chain links TRBV24-1 with TRBJ2-3; 11 bases agree with TRBD1. This CDR3 contains 16 residues. After removal of 9 bases from V and 4 bases from J, the junction contained 11 bases not matched to a gene. Germline CDR1 KGHDR, CDR2 SFDVKD. The CDR3 DNA reads TGTGCCACCGCCGACCCCAGGACAGGGGGCCCAGATACGCAGTATTTT. This sequence encodes CATADPRTGGPDTQYF.

This clonotype was seen more than once but under ten times. The chain uses TRBV14 and TRBJ1-1, with 7 nucleotides matching TRBD1. The CDR3 length is 15 residues. CDR1 and CDR2 (germline): SGHDN, FVKESK. With 4 bases clipped from V and 2 bases from J, the junction kept 7 bases outside the gene matches. CDR3 residues: CASSPRGQLNTEAFF. CDR3 bases: TGTGCCAGCAGCCCCAGGGGACAGCTAAACACTGAAGCTTTCTTT.

This clonotype occurred many times. V and J are TRBV7-8 and TRBJ2-7; maybe TRBD2 (6 bases). The CDR3 loop spans 16 amino acids. Trimming cost V 1 base and J 2 bases, with 15 bases left between them. Germline V lookup: CDR1 SGHVS, CDR2 FQNEAQ. The CDR3 nucleotides are TGTGCCAGCAGCTTAGGCGGGGCAGCACGCACCTACGAGCAGTACTTC. It specifies CASSLGGAARTYEQYF.

This clonotype showed up many times. The gene calls are TRBV7-2 and TRBJ2-1; D possibly corresponds to TRBD1 (5 bases). Germline V gene lookup returns CDR1 SGHTA and CDR2 FQGNSA. Trimming removed 4 bases from V and 9 bases from J, with 16 bases in between. There are 14 residues in the CDR3. CDR3 coding DNA: TGTGCCAGCAGCTGGCTCTTAGGGGCTGGTGAGCAGTTCTTC. Translating it yields CASSWLLGAGEQFF. Using reference TRBV7-2 and TRBJ2-1 for the parts outside the CDR3, the full variable domain is GAGVSQSPSNKVTEKGKDVELRCDPISGHTALYWYRQSLGQGLEFLIYFQGNSAPDKSGLPSDRFSAERTGGSVSTLTIQRTQQEDSAVYLCASSWLLGAGEQFFGPGTRLTVL.

In its sample, this clonotype was seen many times. V gene TRBV27 combines with J gene TRBJ1-6; D might be TRBD1 (6 bases). Trimming pared 2 bases from V and 6 bases from J, leaving 11 bases between. Germline CDR1 reads MNHEY; CDR2 reads SMNVEV (reference sequence). The CDR3 contains 15 residues. CDR3 nucleotide sequence: TGTGCCAGCAGTTTAAAGGCAGGGGTTAATTCACCCCTCCACTTT. Translation: CASSLKAGVNSPLHF.

This clonotype was seen repeatedly, ten times or more. The V call is TRBV28, the J call TRBJ2-5; D possibly uses TRBD1 or TRBD2 (5 bases each). Germline CDR1 reads MDHEN; CDR2 reads SYDVKM. The CDR3 is 13 residues long. The V and J ends lost 7 bases and 4 bases respectively, with 13 bases between them. The CDR3 here is CASNGGLGETQYF. In DNA, the CDR3 is TGTGCCAGCAATGGGGGATTAGGAGAGACCCAGTACTTC.

This clonotype has a count of ten or more. V gene TRBV5-6 combines with J gene TRBJ2-1; maybe TRBD1 (5 bases). V lost 2 bases and J 8 bases, leaving 14 bases between the germline ends. The CDR3 is 14 residues long. CDR1 and CDR2 (germline): SGHDT, YYEEEE. CDR3 sequence reads: CASSLRGIVDEQFF. CDR3 nucleotide sequence: TGTGCCAGCAGCTTAAGGGGCATCGTCGATGAGCAGTTCTTC.

The chain combines TRBV27 with TRBJ2-7, with 7 nucleotides matching TRBD2. The CDR3 has 15 residues. Germline loops: CDR1 MNHEY, CDR2 SMNVEV (reference sequence). With V trimmed by 6 bases and J by 6 bases, 14 bases remained unmatched. CDR3 sequence reads: CASSPRDGRWSEQYF. The CDR3 DNA reads TGTGCCAGCAGCCCACGGGACGGGAGGTGGTCCGAGCAGTACTTC.

Many counts were recorded for this clonotype. DNA of the CDR3: TGCGCCAGCAGCGGGGGGGACTCCTACGAGCAGTACTTC. This sequence encodes CASSGGDSYEQYF. The rearrangement joins TRBV5-1 to TRBJ2-7, with TRBD2 matching over 7 bases. The trim removed 4 bases at V and 0 bases at J, leaving 1 base unmatched. Per germline, CDR1 SGHRS and CDR2 YFSETQ. CDR3 length equals 13 residues.

At least ten counts were recorded for this clonotype. The V and J genes are TRBV29-1 and TRBJ2-2; D uncertain. The CDR3 is made up of 13 amino acids. V lost 4 bases and J 1 base, leaving 7 bases between the germline ends. Germline lookup yields CDR1 SQVTM and CDR2 ANQGSEA. The CDR3 region has the DNA TGCAGCGTTGTCTTAGGGAACACCGGGGAGCTGTTTTTT. Protein sequence: CSVVLGNTGELFF.

This clonotype was observed a few times. This rearrangement joins TRBV4-1 to TRBJ2-7; D could derive from TRBD1 or TRBD2 (6 bases each). Trimming stripped 0 bases from V and 1 base from J, with 10 bases between. Germline CDR1 reads MGHRA; CDR2 reads YSYEKL. The CDR3 extends over 15 amino acids. CDR3: CASSQDRGGSYEQYF. The CDR3, as DNA: TGCGCCAGCAGCCAAGATCGAGGGGGGTCCTACGAGCAGTACTTC.

This clonotype came up a few times. The junction differs from germline at one of its ends, possibly a read error. J is TRBJ1-5 and V is TRBV27; the D is unclear. The germline CDR1 and CDR2 sequences are MNHEY and SMNVEV (reference sequence). The CDR3 extends over 14 amino acids. The DNA for the CDR3 is TGTGCCAGCAGTTTCGTATATAGCAATCAGCCCCAGAATTTT. Protein sequence: CASSFVYSNQPQNF.

This clonotype was detected only a few times. The rearrangement links TRBV27 to TRBJ2-1; D unclear. Germline values: CDR1 MNHEY, CDR2 SMNVEV (reference sequence). CDR3 length: 13 residues. Trimming took 6 bases from V and 7 from J, leaving 13 bases between them. CDR3 protein: CASSPQGPNEQFF. The DNA for the CDR3 is TGTGCCAGCAGCCCCCAAGGGCCTAATGAGCAGTTCTTC.

This clonotype has at least ten counts. This sequence joins TRBV29-1 and TRBJ2-7, with D unresolved. V gave up 3 bases and J gave up 0 bases, with 6 bases separating them. The CDR3 loop spans 12 amino acids. CDR1 is SQVTM and CDR2 is ANQGSEA in the germline V gene. The CDR3 is CSVERSSYEQYF. The CDR3 DNA reads TGCAGCGTTGAGCGAAGCTCCTACGAGCAGTACTTC.

This clonotype was seen a few times. The genes are TRBV20-1 and TRBJ2-4; D perhaps matches TRBD1 (7 bases). The CDR3 contains 19 residues. Germline loops: CDR1 DFQATT, CDR2 SNEGSKA (reference sequence). V lost 0 bases to trimming and J lost 0 bases, with 21 bases between them. As DNA, the CDR3 is TGCAGTGCTAGAGAAGGAACAGGGGAGGCCCTATTAGCCAAAAACATTCAGTACTTC. Its protein product is CSAREGTGEALLAKNIQYF.

This clonotype showed up many times. The gene calls are TRBV2 and TRBJ1-2; TRBD1 aligns across 9 bases. The CDR3 is 16 residues long. Germline trimming cut 6 bases from V and 7 bases from J; bases unmatched to any gene: 15. In germline, CDR1 is SNHLY, CDR2 FYNNEI. CDR3 region: CASSAGTGLLLFGYTF. The DNA of the CDR3 is TGTGCCAGCAGCGCCGGGACAGGGCTCCTTCTTTTTGGCTACACCTTC.

This clonotype was observed a few times. Here the CDR3 reads CSVVPSEGGKQYF. The CDR3 DNA is TGCAGCGTTGTCCCTAGTGAAGGGGGCAAGCAGTACTTC. The V gene is TRBV29-1, the J gene TRBJ2-7, with 7 bases matching TRBD1. Unmatched junction bases numbered 11, after V lost 4 bases and J lost 8 bases. The CDR3 contains 13 residues. Germline assignment: CDR1 SQVTM and CDR2 ANQGSEA.

In its sample, this clonotype was seen a few times. It may be a read error: a sequence one base away is much more abundant. J is TRBJ2-7 and V is TRBV29-1; possible D gene TRBD2, 6 bases. CDR3 length equals 12 residues. Germline V gene lookup returns CDR1 SQVTM and CDR2 ANQGSEA. Trimming pared 7 bases from V and 7 bases from J, leaving 17 bases between. The CDR3 coding sequence is TGCAGCGGACGGGAGTCAGGGAAAGAGCAGTACTTC. Encoded protein: CSGRESGKEQYF.

The table lists this clonotype with many counts. The chain is built from TRBV5-1 and TRBJ2-3, with TRBD1 as a possible D gene (6 bases). The CDR3 extends over 13 amino acids. CDR1 is SGHRS and CDR2 is YFSETQ in the germline V gene. Trimming took 0 bases from V and 8 from J, leaving 10 bases between them. The CDR3 bases are TGCGCCAGCAGCTTGGAGGGGGAAAGTACGCAGTATTTT. The encoded protein is CASSLEGESTQYF. The whole variable domain, filled in from reference TRBV5-1 and TRBJ2-3, reads KAGVTQTPRYLIKTRGQQVTLSCSPISGHRSVSWYQQTPGQGLQFLFEYFSETQRNKGNFPGRFSGRQFSNSRSEMNVSTLELGDSALYLCASSLEGESTQYFGPGTRLTVL.

The chain recombines TRBV12-3 or TRBV12-4 with TRBJ2-2; weak D call: TRBD1 (5 bases). CDR3 size: 15 residues. V lost 3 bases and J 8 bases, leaving 16 bases between the germline ends. As DNA, the CDR3 is TGTGCCAGCAGTTTTGATCCTGACAGAAGGGGGGAGCTGTTTTTT. Translated, it gives CASSFDPDRRGELFF.

The genes are TRBV20-1 and TRBJ2-5, with D possibly TRBD1 on 5 matching bases. This CDR3 contains 11 residues. The V end was cut by 5 bases, the J end by 5 bases, with 9 bases between. The germline V gene has CDR1 DFQATT and CDR2 SNEGSKA (reference sequence). The CDR3 loop reads CSAGARETQYF. For the CDR3, the DNA is TGCAGTGCTGGGGCACGGGAGACCCAGTACTTC.

This clonotype was observed at least ten times. The chain links TRBV5-1 to TRBJ2-5; the D gene is possibly TRBD1 (6 bases). CDR3 size: 16 residues. V was clipped by 0 bases and J by 0 bases, with 12 bases between them. The germline gives CDR1 SGHRS, CDR2 YFSETQ. The CDR3 sequence is CASSLASGAYQETQYF. The CDR3 nucleotides read TGCGCCAGCAGCTTGGCGTCAGGGGCATACCAAGAGACCCAGTACTTC.

This clonotype was detected many times. The rearrangement joins TRBV14 to TRBJ1-4; perhaps TRBD1 as D (6 bases). The CDR3 consists of 16 residues. Trimming stripped 4 bases from V and 7 bases from J, with 19 bases between. Germline CDR1 and CDR2: SGHDN and FVKESK. The CDR3 here is CASSPSVGGRREKLFF. CDR3 bases: TGTGCCAGCAGCCCCAGCGTGGGGGGCCGACGTGAAAAACTGTTTTTT.

This clonotype has a count of ten or more. V and J are TRBV29-1 and TRBJ2-1, with TRBD1 identical over 8 bases. Looked up from germline, CDR1 is SQVTM and CDR2 is ANQGSEA. The CDR3 sequence is 15 residues long. V lost 6 bases to trimming and J lost 1 base; unmatched junction nucleotides: 8. The CDR3 nucleotides read TGCAGCGTAGGACAGGGAAGAAGATCCTACAATGAGCAGTTCTTC. It encodes CSVGQGRRSYNEQFF.

This clonotype was picked up many times. The rearrangement uses TRBV10-3 and TRBJ2-2, with D tentatively TRBD2 (5 bases). Trimming took 10 bases from V and 6 from J, leaving 9 bases between them. CDR3 size: 11 residues. Germline V gene data show CDR1 as ENHRY and CDR2 as SYGVKD. CDR3 in DNA: TGTGCCACCCGGGATGCCGGGGAGCTGTTTTTT. This codes for CATRDAGELFF.

In regard to this clonotype: A read error is possible here, since a much larger clone lies one base away. The V and J genes are TRBV2 and TRBJ1-1; a weak D match, TRBD1 (5 bases). The CDR3 runs 12 residues. Trimming left V 7 bases short and J 6 bases short, with 12 bases between. Germline V gene sequence: CDR1 SNHLY, CDR2 FYNNEI. The DNA for the CDR3 is TGTGCCAGCACTACAGGTGAACCTGAAGCTTTCTTT. It codes for CASTTGEPEAFF.